This T cell receptor (beta chain) appears in the sequencing data of a study of shared clonotypes between healthy human individuals. Original processing notes: ImmunoSEQ supplied junction-only sequences lacking quality scores, so filtering was different. Clones were read by immunoSEQ multiplex PCR, and TCRdb kept only the in-frame ones, dropping some. D and trimming were read from the DNA, whereas the V and J calls and clone size are those reported in that table. The sample carries around 700,000 clones, around 74% recorded once. Into CD45RA+ naive and CD45RA-negative memory subsets, the CD4+ cells were split. This clonotype originated in a woman in her 30s in good health. The sample comprised memory CD4+ T cells sorted from blood. Subset here: CD45RA-negative fraction.

The CDR3, as DNA: TGTGCCAGCAGTGAGGGACTAGCGGGAGTATTTAGGTACGAGCAGTACTTC. It specifies CASSEGLAGVFRYEQYF. The V call is TRBV6-1, the J call TRBJ2-7, with 14 bases aligning to TRBD2. Germline V gene sequence: CDR1 MNHNS, CDR2 SASEGT. After removal of 3 bases from V and 4 bases from J, the junction contained 8 bases not matched to a gene. The CDR3 consists of 17 residues.